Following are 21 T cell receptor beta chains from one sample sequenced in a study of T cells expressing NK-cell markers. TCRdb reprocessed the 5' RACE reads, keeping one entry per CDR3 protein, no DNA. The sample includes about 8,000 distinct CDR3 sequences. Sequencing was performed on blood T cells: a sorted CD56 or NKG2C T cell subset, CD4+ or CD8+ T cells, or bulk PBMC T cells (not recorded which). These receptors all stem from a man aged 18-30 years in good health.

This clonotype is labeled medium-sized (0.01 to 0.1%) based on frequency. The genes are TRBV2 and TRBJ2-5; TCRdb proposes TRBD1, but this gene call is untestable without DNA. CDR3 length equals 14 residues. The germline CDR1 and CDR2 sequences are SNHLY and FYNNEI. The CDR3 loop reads CASRVVDRGETQYF.

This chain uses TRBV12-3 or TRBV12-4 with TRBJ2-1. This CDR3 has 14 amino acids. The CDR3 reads CASSLALFRSEQFF.

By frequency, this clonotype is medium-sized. CDR3 in amino acids: CASSRYGPSEQYF. The chain is built from TRBV6-1 and TRBJ2-7. The CDR3 loop spans 13 amino acids. Germline CDR1 reads MNHNS; CDR2 reads SASEGT.

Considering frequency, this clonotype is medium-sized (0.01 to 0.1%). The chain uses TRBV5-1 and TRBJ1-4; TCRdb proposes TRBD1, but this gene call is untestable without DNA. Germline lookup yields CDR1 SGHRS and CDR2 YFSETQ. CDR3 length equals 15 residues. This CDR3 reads CASSPWTASNEKLFF.

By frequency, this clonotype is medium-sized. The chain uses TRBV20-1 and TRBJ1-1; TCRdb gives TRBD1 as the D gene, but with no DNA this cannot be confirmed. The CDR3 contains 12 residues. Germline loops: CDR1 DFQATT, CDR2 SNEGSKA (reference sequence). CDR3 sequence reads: CSARLGVPEAFF.

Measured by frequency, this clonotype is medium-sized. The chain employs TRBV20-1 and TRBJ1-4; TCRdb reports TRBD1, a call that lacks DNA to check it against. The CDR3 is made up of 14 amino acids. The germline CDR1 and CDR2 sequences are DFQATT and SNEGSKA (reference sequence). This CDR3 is CSALGGPRDEKLFF.

The CDR3 sequence: CASSFRPLATNEKLFF. The V and J genes are TRBV28 and TRBJ1-4; TCRdb outputs TRBD1, but without DNA this stays unchecked. From germline, CDR1 is MDHEN and CDR2 SYDVKM. The CDR3 extends over 16 amino acids.

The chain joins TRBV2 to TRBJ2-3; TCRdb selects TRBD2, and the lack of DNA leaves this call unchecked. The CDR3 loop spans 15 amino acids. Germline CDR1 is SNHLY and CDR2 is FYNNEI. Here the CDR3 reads CASSWTSPGTDTQYF. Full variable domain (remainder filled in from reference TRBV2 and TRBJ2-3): EPEVTQTPSHQVTQMGQEVILRCVPISNHLYFYWYRQILGQKVEFLVSFYNNEISEKSEIFDDQFSVERPDGSNFTLKIRSTKLEDSAMYFCASSWTSPGTDTQYFGPGTRLTVL.

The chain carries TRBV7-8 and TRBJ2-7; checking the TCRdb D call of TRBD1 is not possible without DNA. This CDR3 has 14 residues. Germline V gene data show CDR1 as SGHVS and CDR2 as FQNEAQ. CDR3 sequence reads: CASSLPPDGAEQYF. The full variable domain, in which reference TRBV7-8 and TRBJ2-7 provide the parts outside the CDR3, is GAGVSQSPRYKVAKRGQDVALRCDPISGHVSLFWYQQALGQGPEFLTYFQNEAQLDKSGLPSDRFFAERPEGSVSTLKIQRTQQEDSAVYLCASSLPPDGAEQYFGPGTRLTVT.

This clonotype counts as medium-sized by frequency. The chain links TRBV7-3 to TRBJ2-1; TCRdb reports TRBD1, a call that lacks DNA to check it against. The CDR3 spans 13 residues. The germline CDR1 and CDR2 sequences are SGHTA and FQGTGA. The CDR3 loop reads CASSSTWGGEQFF.

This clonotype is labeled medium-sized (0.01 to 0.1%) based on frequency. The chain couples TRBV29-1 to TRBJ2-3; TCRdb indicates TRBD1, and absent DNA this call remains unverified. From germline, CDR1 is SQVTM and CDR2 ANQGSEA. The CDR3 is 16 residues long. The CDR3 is CSVNRRGIKGTDTQYF.

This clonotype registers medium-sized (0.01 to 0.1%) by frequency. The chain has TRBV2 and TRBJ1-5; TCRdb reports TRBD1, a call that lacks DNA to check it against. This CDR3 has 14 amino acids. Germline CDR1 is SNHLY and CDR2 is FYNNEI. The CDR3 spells CASSEGQRRQPQHF.

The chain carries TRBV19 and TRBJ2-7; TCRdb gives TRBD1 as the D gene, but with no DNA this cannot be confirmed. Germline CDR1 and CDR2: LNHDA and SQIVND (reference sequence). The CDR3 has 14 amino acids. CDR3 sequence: CASSTGQGRYEQYF. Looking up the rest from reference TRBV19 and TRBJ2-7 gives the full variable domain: DGGITQSPKYLFRKEGQNVTLSCEQNLNHDAMYWYRQDPGQGLRLIYYSQIVNDFQKGDIAEGYSVSREKKESFPLTVTSAQKNPTAFYLCASSTGQGRYEQYFGPGTRLTVT.

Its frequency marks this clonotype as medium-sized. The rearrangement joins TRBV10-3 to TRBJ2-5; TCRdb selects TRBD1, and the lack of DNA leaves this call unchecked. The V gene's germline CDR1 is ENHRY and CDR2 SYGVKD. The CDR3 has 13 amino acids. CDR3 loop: CAAGQGRQETQYF.

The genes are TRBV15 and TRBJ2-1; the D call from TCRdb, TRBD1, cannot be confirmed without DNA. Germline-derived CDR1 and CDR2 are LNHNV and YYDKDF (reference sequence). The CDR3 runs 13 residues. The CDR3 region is CATSSRTGNEQFF.

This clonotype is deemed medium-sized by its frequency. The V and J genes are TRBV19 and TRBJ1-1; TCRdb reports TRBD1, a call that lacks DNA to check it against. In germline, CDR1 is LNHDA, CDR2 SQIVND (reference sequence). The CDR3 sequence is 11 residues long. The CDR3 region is CASSEGGEAFF.

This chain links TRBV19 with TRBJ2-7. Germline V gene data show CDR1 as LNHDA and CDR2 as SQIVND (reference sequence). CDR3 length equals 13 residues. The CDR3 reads CASSIQGSYEQYF.

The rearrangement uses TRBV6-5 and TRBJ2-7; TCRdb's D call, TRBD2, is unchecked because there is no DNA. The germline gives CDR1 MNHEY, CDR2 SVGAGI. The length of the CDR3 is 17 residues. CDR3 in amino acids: CASSWTSGLVISYEQYF.

The CDR3 sequence: CASSLEVPGARTEAFF. V is TRBV7-9 and J is TRBJ1-1; the D call from TCRdb, TRBD1, cannot be confirmed without DNA. Per the germline V gene, CDR1 is SEHNR and CDR2 is FQNEAQ (reference sequence). CDR3 length: 16 residues. The full variable domain, completed using reference TRBV7-9 and TRBJ1-1, is DTGVSQNPRHKITKRGQNVTFRCDPISEHNRLYWYRQTLGQGPEFLTYFQNEAQLEKSRLLSDRFSAERPKGSFSTLEIQRTEQGDSAMYLCASSLEVPGARTEAFFGQGTRLTVV.

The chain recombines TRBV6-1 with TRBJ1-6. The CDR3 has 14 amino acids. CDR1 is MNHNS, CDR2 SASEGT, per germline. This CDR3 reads CASSEMRTISPLHF.

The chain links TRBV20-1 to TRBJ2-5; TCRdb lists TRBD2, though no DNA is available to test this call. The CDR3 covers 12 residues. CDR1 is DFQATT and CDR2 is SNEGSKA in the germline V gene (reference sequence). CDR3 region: CSASPPGETQYF.